This T cell receptor (beta chain) was identified in a study of GPR56 and killer-like receptors on CD4 memory cells (dated by TCRdb to the late 2010s). For context, the study as a whole: The study proposed that the stepwise gain of KLRB1, KLRG1, GPR56 and finally KLRF1 marks human CD4+ memory T-cell differentiation and cytokine production potential. The healthy blood donors were described in the study as age-matched to the liver disease patients, whose median age was approximately 70 years. On the study overall, not on this receptor specifically: Clones dominating late populations 4 and 5 were also found in early populations 1 and 2, which the authors took as evidence for linear differentiation. Overlap of TCR repertoires was especially pronounced between late populations 4 and 5, and partly extended to population 3. Clonal frequency was low in the marker-negative population and increased progressively along the proposed pathway, with TCRbeta diversity decreasing accordingly. Rather than covering full repertoires, the diversity and similarity analyses were limited to the 100 most expanded clones in each population.

There are 14 amino acids in the CDR3, from cysteine to phenylalanine inclusive. The protein alone is recorded here. Per the germline V gene (reference sequence), LNHDA is the CDR1 and SQIVND is the CDR2. This clonotype comes out as medium-sized (0.01 to 0.1%) from its frequency, since no count is listed. The antigen it recognizes is unknown. The reads were generated on an Illumina HiSeq 2500. Sequencing libraries were built by amplifying the recombined TCRbeta locus with a previously published PCR protocol. The original methods were these. Any read whose average quality score fell below 30 was discarded, and IMSEQ was used to process the reads that remained. Each clonotype was defined by the combination of Vbeta gene, Jbeta gene and CDR3 amino acid sequence. The Morisita-Horn index, computed on the top 100 expanded clones, was used to measure repertoire overlap between populations. Renyi diversity profiles calculated on the top 100 expanded clones were used to assess clonal diversity. TCRdb reprocessed the public reads and reports one entry per CDR3 protein sequence, without DNA. In this record, the V and J calls reflect TCRdb's handling and not the investigators' own analysis. This sample's table lists around 2,500 distinct CDR3 sequences. Together, the top ten hold about 4% of the sample.

Before TCRbeta sequencing, fluorescence-activated cell sorting was used to enrich five KLR/GPR56-defined CD4+ populations. TCRbeta repertoires of five CD4+ T-cell subsets defined by KLRB1, KLRG1, GPR56 and KLRF1 expression were sequenced to test a linear memory differentiation pathway. TCR-sequenced cells came from peripheral blood of healthy control individuals, reported as five donors in the TCRbeta analysis figure. Heparinized peripheral blood was collected, and every sample was processed within one hour of being retrieved. To isolate peripheral blood mononuclear cells, blood was diluted 1:2 in PBS and put through Biocoll density gradient centrifugation at room temperature. Before flow sorting, CD4+ T cells were magnetically enriched from freshly isolated PBMCs using anti-CD4 MicroBeads. A BD FACSAria II was used to sort CD4+ T cells enriched from PBMCs of healthy donors according to marker expression. For surface staining, the researchers used Miltenyi Biotec antibodies: anti-KLRB1 clone 191B8, anti-KLRF1 clone 4A4.D10 and anti-KLRG1 clone REA261.

Sequencing input: memory CD4+ T cells from blood. The TCR comes from a human donor in good health. The chain is assembled from TRBV19 and TRBJ2-5; TCRdb indicates TRBD1, and absent DNA this call remains unverified. The CDR3 has the sequence CASRPRGVGETQYF.